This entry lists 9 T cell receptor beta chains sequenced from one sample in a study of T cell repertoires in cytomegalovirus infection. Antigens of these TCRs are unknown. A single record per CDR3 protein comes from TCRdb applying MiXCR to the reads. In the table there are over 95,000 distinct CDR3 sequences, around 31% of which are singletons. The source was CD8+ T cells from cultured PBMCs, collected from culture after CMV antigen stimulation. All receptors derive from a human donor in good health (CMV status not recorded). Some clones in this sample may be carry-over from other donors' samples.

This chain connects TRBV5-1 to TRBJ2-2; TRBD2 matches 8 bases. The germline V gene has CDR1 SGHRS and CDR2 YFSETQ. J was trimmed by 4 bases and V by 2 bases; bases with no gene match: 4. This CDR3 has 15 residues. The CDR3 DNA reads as TGCGCCAGCAGCTTTAGCGGGGCTTTCACCGGGGAGCTGTTTTTT. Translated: CASSFSGAFTGELFF.

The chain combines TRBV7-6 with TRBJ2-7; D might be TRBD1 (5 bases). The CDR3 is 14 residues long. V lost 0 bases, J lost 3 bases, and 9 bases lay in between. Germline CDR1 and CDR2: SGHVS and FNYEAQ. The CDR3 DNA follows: TGTGCCAGCAGCTTAGCAACAGGAGACTACGAGCAGTACTTC. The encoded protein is CASSLATGDYEQYF.

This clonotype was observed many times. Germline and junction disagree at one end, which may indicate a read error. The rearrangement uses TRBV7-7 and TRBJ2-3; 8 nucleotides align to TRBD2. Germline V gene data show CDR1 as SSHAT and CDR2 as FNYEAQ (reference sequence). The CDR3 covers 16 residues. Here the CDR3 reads CASSLGAGGPTDTQYF. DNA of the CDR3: TGTGCTAGCAGCTTAGGTGCGGGGGGCCCCACAGATACGCAGTATTTT.

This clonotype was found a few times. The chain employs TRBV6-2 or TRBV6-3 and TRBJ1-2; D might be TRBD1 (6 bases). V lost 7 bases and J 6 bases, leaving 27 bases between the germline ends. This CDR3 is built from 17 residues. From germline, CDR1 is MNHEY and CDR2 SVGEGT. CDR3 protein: CASKPRRDNSLGDGYTF. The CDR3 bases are TGTGCCAGCAAACCGAGGCGGGACAACTCCTTAGGAGATGGCTACACCTTC.

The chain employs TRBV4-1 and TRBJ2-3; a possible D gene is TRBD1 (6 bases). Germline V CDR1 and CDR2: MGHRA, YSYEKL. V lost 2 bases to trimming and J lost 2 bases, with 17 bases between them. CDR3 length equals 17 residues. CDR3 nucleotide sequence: TGCGCCAGCAGCCAATCCTTGACAGGCGCCAACACAGATACGCAGTATTTT. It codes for CASSQSLTGANTDTQYF.

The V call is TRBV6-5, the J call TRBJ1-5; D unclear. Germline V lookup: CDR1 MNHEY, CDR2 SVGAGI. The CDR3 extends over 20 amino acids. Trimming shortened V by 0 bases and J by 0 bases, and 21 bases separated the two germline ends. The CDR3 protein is CASSYSVPLGVGYSNQPQHF. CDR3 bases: TGTGCCAGCAGTTACTCGGTCCCTCTCGGGGTTGGTTATAGCAATCAGCCCCAGCATTTT.

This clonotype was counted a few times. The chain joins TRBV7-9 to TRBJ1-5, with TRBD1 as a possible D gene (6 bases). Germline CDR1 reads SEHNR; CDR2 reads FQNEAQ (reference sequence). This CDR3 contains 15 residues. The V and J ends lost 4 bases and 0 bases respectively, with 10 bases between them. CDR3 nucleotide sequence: TGTGCCAGCAGCTCCGGGGGGCATAGCAATCAGCCCCAGCATTTT. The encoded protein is CASSSGGHSNQPQHF.

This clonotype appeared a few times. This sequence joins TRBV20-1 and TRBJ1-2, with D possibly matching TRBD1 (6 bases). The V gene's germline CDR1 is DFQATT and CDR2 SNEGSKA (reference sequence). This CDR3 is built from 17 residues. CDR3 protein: CSASGAGTILARDGYTF. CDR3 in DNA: TGCAGCGCTTCGGGGGCAGGGACCATTCTAGCCCGAGATGGCTACACCTTC.

In DNA, the CDR3 is TGTGCCAGCAGTGAAGCCCAGGGGTTCTCCTACGAGCAGTACTTC. This translates into CASSEAQGFSYEQYF. The gene calls are TRBV2 and TRBJ2-7, with D perhaps matching TRBD1 (6 bases). The germline V and J ends were trimmed by 0 bases and 0 bases, with 9 bases remaining between them. The CDR3 spans 15 residues. CDR1 and CDR2 (germline): SNHLY, FYNNEI.